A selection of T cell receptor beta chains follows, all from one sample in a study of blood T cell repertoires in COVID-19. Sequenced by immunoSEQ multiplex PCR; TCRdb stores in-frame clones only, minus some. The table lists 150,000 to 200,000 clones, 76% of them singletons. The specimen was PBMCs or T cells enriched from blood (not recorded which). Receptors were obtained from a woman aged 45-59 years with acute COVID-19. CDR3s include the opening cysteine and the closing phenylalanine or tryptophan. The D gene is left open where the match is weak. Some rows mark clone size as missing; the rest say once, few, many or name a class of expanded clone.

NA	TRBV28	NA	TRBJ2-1	TGTGCCAGCAGTTCCCCGGGGAATGAGCAGTTCTTC	CASSSPGNEQFF
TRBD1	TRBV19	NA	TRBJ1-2	TGTGCCAGTACCCCAAACGGACAGGGGTCTATCCTCTATGGCTACACCTTC	CASTPNGQGSILYGYTF
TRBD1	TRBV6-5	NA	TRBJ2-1	TGTGCCAGCAGTAACCCGGGACAGGGCAATGAGCAGTTCTTC	CASSNPGQGNEQFF
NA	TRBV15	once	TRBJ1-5	TGTGCCACCAGCAGGGAGGGTCGGAGCAATCAGCCCCAGCATTTT	CATSREGRSNQPQHF
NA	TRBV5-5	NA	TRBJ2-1	TGTGCCAGCAGCTTGTTCATGGAGGAGTTCTTC	CASSLFMEEFF
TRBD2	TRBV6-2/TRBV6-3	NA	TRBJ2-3	TGTGCCAGCAGTATGGGACTAGCGGGAGCAGATACGCAGTATTTT	CASSMGLAGADTQYF
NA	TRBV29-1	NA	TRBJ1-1	TGCAGCGTTTATCCGCGGGTGGGGACTGAAGCTTTCTTT	CSVYPRVGTEAFF
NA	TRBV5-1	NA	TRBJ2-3	TGCGCCAGCAGCCCAACTGAAGAAGATACGCAGTATTTT	CASSPTEEDTQYF
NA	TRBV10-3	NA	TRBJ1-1	TGTGCCATCAGGAGAGCGGACTCGAACACTGAAGCTTTCTTT	CAIRRADSNTEAFF
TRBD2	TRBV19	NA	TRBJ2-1	TGTGCCAGTAGGCCCCCTAGCGGGGGTTCCTACAATGAGCAGTTCTTC	CASRPPSGGSYNEQFF
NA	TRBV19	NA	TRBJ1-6	TGTGCCAGTAGTTCGACGAGGGTGGATTCACCCCTCCACTTT	CASSSTRVDSPLHF
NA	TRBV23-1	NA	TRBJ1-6	TGCGCCAGCAGTCAATCGGGGGTATGGACCCGGGGGAATTCACCCCTCCACTTT	CASSQSGVWTRGNSPLHF
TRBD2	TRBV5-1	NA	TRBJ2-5	TGCGCCAGCAGCCTTATAGCGGGGGCAGGAGAGACCCAGTACTTC	CASSLIAGAGETQYF
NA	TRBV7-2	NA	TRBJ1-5	TGTGCCAGCAGCCCCCTATCCTACGGGGAGCCCCAGCATTTT	CASSPLSYGEPQHF
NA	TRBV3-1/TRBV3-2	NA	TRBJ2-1	TGTGCCAGCAGCCAAGATCGGTCAGGGCCCAACCACAATGAGCAGTTCTTC	CASSQDRSGPNHNEQFF
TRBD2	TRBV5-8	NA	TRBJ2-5	TGTGCCAGCAGCTCGTGGGGAGGGTTTTCAGAGACCCAGTACTTC	CASSSWGGFSETQYF
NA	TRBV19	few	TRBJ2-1	TGTGCCAGTAAACTAGGGCCAAACAATGAGCAGTTCTTC	CASKLGPNNEQFF
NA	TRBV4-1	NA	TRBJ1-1	TGCGCCAGCAGCCAAGACCCTTCAGGGCTGGTGAACACTGAAGCTTTCTTT	CASSQDPSGLVNTEAFF
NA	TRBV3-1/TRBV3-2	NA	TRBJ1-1	TGTGCCAGCAGCCAAGATGTAGGACAGAACACTGAAGCTTTCTTT	CASSQDVGQNTEAFF
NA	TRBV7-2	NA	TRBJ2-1	TGTGCCAGCAGCGAGGGTAGTCTCAATGAGCAGTTCTTC	CASSEGSLNEQFF
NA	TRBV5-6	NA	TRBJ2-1	TGTGCCAGCAGGTACTCCCTCTCCTACAATGAGCAGTTCTTC	CASRYSLSYNEQFF
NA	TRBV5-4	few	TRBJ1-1	TGTGCCAGTTCACCGGGTCTGAACACTGAAGCTTTCTTT	CASSPGLNTEAFF
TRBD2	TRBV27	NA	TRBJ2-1	TGTGCCAGCAGCTACTTAACTAGCGGGGGCTACAATGAGCAGTTCTTC	CASSYLTSGGYNEQFF
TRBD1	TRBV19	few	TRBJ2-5	TGTGCCAGTAGTGAACAGACAGGGGGGGAGACCCAGTACTTC	CASSEQTGGETQYF